Described below is a single TCR beta chain sequence and its context. The sample is drawn from a study of blood T cell repertoires in COVID-19. The method was immunoSEQ multiplex PCR; TCRdb's version includes in-frame clones alone and lacks a portion of them. The table has about 320,000 clones, around 84% seen once. This sequence was found in a woman between 25 and 40 years old who had been exposed to COVID-19. Sequenced input: PBMCs or T cells enriched from blood (not recorded which).

This CDR3 reads CASSPLGGPEEQYF. CDR3 nucleotides: TGTGCCAGCAGCCCCTTGGGGGGGCCCGAGGAGCAGTACTTC. The V gene is TRBV14, the J gene TRBJ2-7; D is perhaps TRBD2 (7 bases). V gave up 4 bases and J gave up 7 bases, with 17 bases separating them. The CDR3 totals 14 residues. Germline CDR1 and CDR2: SGHDN and FVKESK. Together with reference TRBV14 and TRBJ2-7, the CDR3 gives the full variable domain: EAGVTQFPSHSVIEKGQTVTLRCDPISGHDNLYWYRRVMGKEIKFLLHFVKESKQDESGMPNNRFLAERTGGTYSTLKVQPAELEDSGVYFCASSPLGGPEEQYFGPGTRLTVT.